The rows below give T cell receptor beta chains drawn from one sample of a study of blood T cell repertoires in COVID-19. Sequenced by immunoSEQ multiplex PCR; TCRdb stores in-frame clones only, minus some. The table records 200,000 to 300,000 clones, 84% of them present only once. The sample was peripheral blood. Receptor source: a man aged 60 to 75 with acute or convalescent COVID-19. Both conserved end residues are part of each CDR3. The D gene is left open where the match is weak. Clone size is not always given. Where it is, it says once, few, many or a class for expanded clones.

CDR3,DNA,D,J,V,size
CASSLRGQGLYEQYF,TGTGCCAGCAGCTTACGTGGACAGGGGCTCTACGAGCAGTACTTC,TRBD1,TRBJ2-7,TRBV13,NA
CASSSIGLLSGNTIYF,TGTGCCAGCAGCTCAATAGGACTTCTCTCTGGAAACACCATATATTTT,NA,TRBJ1-3,TRBV11-2,NA
CASRPRGAAHTQYF,TGTGCCAGTAGACCCAGGGGCGCAGCCCATACGCAGTATTTT,NA,TRBJ2-3,TRBV19,NA
CASGISGSSYEQYF,TGTGCCAGCGGGATTAGCGGGAGCTCCTACGAGCAGTACTTC,TRBD2,TRBJ2-7,TRBV7-9,NA
CASSQGDVVAPQHF,TGTGCCAGCAGTCAGGGGGATGTTGTCGCGCCCCAGCATTTT,TRBD1,TRBJ1-5,TRBV5-8,NA
CASSLGAAGAVLAKNIQYF,TGTGCCAGCAGCTTAGGAGCGGCAGGGGCCGTACTAGCCAAAAACATTCAGTACTTC,NA,TRBJ2-4,TRBV11-2,NA
CASSSDRGNEKLFF,TGCGCCAGCAGCTCAGACAGGGGGAATGAAAAACTGTTTTTT,TRBD1,TRBJ1-4,TRBV5-1,NA
CASSPPTSALYNEQFF,TGTGCCAGCTCACCACCGACTAGCGCCCTTTACAATGAGCAGTTCTTC,TRBD2,TRBJ2-1,TRBV18,NA
CASSLGGGVVETQYF,TGTGCCAGCAGTTTAGGCGGGGGGGTTGTGGAGACCCAGTACTTC,TRBD2,TRBJ2-5,TRBV27,NA
CASSQGLRGTGGAGELFF,TGCGCCAGCAGCCAAGGACTCAGGGGGACAGGGGGAGCCGGGGAGCTGTTTTTT,TRBD1,TRBJ2-2,TRBV4-3,NA
CASRLGLAGDWSYNEQFF,TGTGCCAGCAGACTGGGACTAGCGGGAGACTGGTCCTACAATGAGCAGTTCTTC,TRBD2,TRBJ2-1,TRBV28,NA
CASSQRVRLAGGQETQYF,TGTGCCAGCAGCCAAAGGGTCCGACTAGCGGGAGGGCAGGAGACCCAGTACTTC,TRBD2,TRBJ2-5,TRBV14,once
CASSLATEKYEQYF,TGCGCCAGCAGCTTGGCGACGGAGAAATACGAGCAGTACTTC,NA,TRBJ2-7,TRBV5-1,NA
CASSYLGGRYEQYF,TGTGCCAGCAGTTACTTAGGGGGACGCTACGAGCAGTACTTC,NA,TRBJ2-7,TRBV6-6,NA
CARSLAGTALGYTF,TGTGCCAGAAGCTTAGCCGGGACAGCTCTTGGCTACACCTTC,NA,TRBJ1-2,TRBV7-5,NA
CASSLASGIGGTQYF,TGTGCCAGCAGCTTAGCTAGCGGGATTGGAGGGACCCAGTACTTC,TRBD2,TRBJ2-5,TRBV11-2,once
CASRPPRGNNSPLHF,TGTGCCAGCCGTCCCCCCCGGGGTAATAATTCACCCCTCCACTTT,NA,TRBJ1-6,TRBV6-5,NA
CASSLGTGGRAYEQYF,TGTGCCAGCAGCTTGGGGACAGGGGGCCGAGCCTACGAGCAGTACTTC,TRBD1,TRBJ2-7,TRBV5-6,few
CSVLPGTDTQYF,TGCAGCGTTTTGCCAGGGACAGATACGCAGTATTTT,NA,TRBJ2-3,TRBV29-1,NA
CASSEIGRQETQYF,TGTGCCAGCAGTGAAATAGGGAGGCAAGAGACCCAGTACTTC,NA,TRBJ2-5,TRBV25-1,NA
CASSLAGHNYGYTF,TGTGCCAGCAGCTTGGCAGGGCACAACTATGGCTACACCTTC,NA,TRBJ1-2,TRBV7-9,few
CASTATEHEQYF,TGTGCCAGTACCGCCACAGAGCACGAGCAGTACTTC,NA,TRBJ2-7,TRBV19,NA
CAISASSGQETQYF,TGTGCCATCAGTGCCTCTAGCGGGCAAGAGACCCAGTACTTC,TRBD2,TRBJ2-5,TRBV10-3,NA
CATSRDQRGGTDTQYF,TGTGCCACCAGCAGGGATCAGCGGGGAGGCACAGATACGCAGTATTTT,TRBD2,TRBJ2-3,TRBV15,NA
CAWSVGGAKNIQYF,TGTGCCTGGAGTGTAGGGGGTGCCAAAAACATTCAGTACTTC,NA,TRBJ2-4,TRBV30,NA
CASSSTGMSEQFF,TGTGCCAGCAGCTCGACAGGGATGAGTGAGCAGTTCTTC,TRBD1,TRBJ2-1,TRBV7-9,NA
CASSFKEGPRYNEQFF,TGTGCCAGCAGCTTTAAGGAGGGGCCAAGGTACAATGAGCAGTTCTTC,NA,TRBJ2-1,TRBV7-3,NA
CASSLGWASGGPKNIQYF,TGCGCCAGCAGCTTGGGTTGGGCTAGCGGGGGACCCAAAAACATTCAGTACTTC,TRBD2,TRBJ2-4,TRBV5-1,NA
CASSVVRSSGRLETQYF,TGTGCCAGCAGCGTAGTCCGCTCTAGCGGGAGATTGGAGACCCAGTACTTC,TRBD2,TRBJ2-5,TRBV9,NA
CASSRAGGIYEQYF,TGTGCCAGCTCTAGAGCGGGGGGGATCTACGAGCAGTACTTC,TRBD2,TRBJ2-7,TRBV27,NA
CAIKGGSSGNTIYF,TGTGCCATCAAGGGAGGGAGCTCTGGAAACACCATATATTTT,NA,TRBJ1-3,TRBV10-3,few
CASSLEGGVRTEAFF,TGTGCCAGCAGCTTAGAGGGAGGGGTAAGGACTGAAGCTTTCTTT,NA,TRBJ1-1,TRBV7-2,NA
CASNYRPTDSGNTIYF,TGTGCCAGTAACTATCGGCCGACAGACTCTGGAAACACCATATATTTT,NA,TRBJ1-3,TRBV19,NA
CASSPRTGGSDTQYF,TGCGCCAGCAGCCCGAGGACAGGGGGATCAGATACGCAGTATTTT,TRBD1,TRBJ2-3,TRBV10-1,NA
CASGGWAAALFYTF,TGTGCCTCAGGAGGGTGGGCAGCGGCCCTATTCTACACCTTC,NA,TRBJ1-2,TRBV30,NA
CASSEVYNQPQHF,TGTGCCAGCAGTGAAGTATACAATCAGCCCCAGCATTTT,NA,TRBJ1-5,TRBV6-1,NA
CASSYTGTGANTEAFF,TGTGCCAGCAGTTACACCGGGACAGGGGCGAACACTGAAGCTTTCTTT,TRBD1,TRBJ1-1,TRBV6-2/TRBV6-3,NA
CASSLEVGGNEQFF,TGTGCCAGCAGCTTAGAGGTAGGGGGAAATGAGCAGTTCTTC,NA,TRBJ2-1,TRBV11-3,NA
CASSQDRGDTGELFF,TGTGCCAGCAGCCAAGATCGCGGAGACACCGGGGAGCTGTTTTTT,NA,TRBJ2-2,TRBV4-2,NA
CASSIVAGVGNQPQHF,TGTGCCAGTAGTATAGTGGCAGGGGTAGGCAATCAGCCCCAGCATTTT,NA,TRBJ1-5,TRBV19,NA
CASSFTGGGQPQHF,TGTGCCAGCAGTTTTACGGGGGGTGGCCAGCCCCAGCATTTT,NA,TRBJ1-5,TRBV6-6,NA
CASSPGLNEKLFF,TGTGCCAGCTCACCAGGTCTAAATGAAAAACTGTTTTTT,NA,TRBJ1-4,TRBV18,NA
CASSSGLHSGTQYF,TGTGCCAGCAGCTCGGGACTTCATTCCGGGACCCAGTACTTC,NA,TRBJ2-5,TRBV21-1,NA
CASSPGQGAREQYF,TGTGCCAGCTCACCGGGACAGGGGGCGCGGGAGCAGTACTTC,TRBD1,TRBJ2-7,TRBV18,few
CASISSGFEKLFF,TGTGCCAGCATTTCGAGCGGGTTCGAAAAACTGTTTTTT,NA,TRBJ1-4,TRBV28,NA
CASSIVTGSYEQYF,TGTGCCAGTAGTATAGTCACGGGATCCTACGAGCAGTACTTC,NA,TRBJ2-7,TRBV19,NA
CASSQDHQGGELFF,TGTGCCAGCAGCCAAGATCATCAGGGCGGGGAGCTGTTTTTT,NA,TRBJ2-2,TRBV3-1/TRBV3-2,NA
CASSVTAVTYNEQFF,TGTGCCAGCAGTGTAACAGCGGTTACCTACAATGAGCAGTTCTTC,NA,TRBJ2-1,TRBV2,NA
CASSINQVETQYF,TGTGCCAGTAGTATCAACCAGGTAGAGACCCAGTACTTC,NA,TRBJ2-5,TRBV19,NA
CARLGQIYGYTF,TGTGCCAGATTGGGCCAGATCTATGGCTACACCTTC,NA,TRBJ1-2,TRBV19,once
CASSQDTKVVQPQHF,TGTGCCAGCAGCCAAGATACGAAAGTAGTGCAGCCCCAGCATTTT,NA,TRBJ1-5,TRBV3-1/TRBV3-2,NA
CASGVDRPHGSPLHF,TGTGCCAGCGGGGTTGACAGACCTCACGGATCACCCCTCCACTTT,NA,TRBJ1-6,TRBV6-5,NA
CAISESTSGSNEQFF,TGTGCCATCAGTGAGTCGACTAGCGGGAGTAATGAGCAGTTCTTC,TRBD2,TRBJ2-1,TRBV10-3,NA
CASSQEWQGRYTQYF,TGTGCCAGCAGCCAAGAGTGGCAGGGGCGGTATACGCAGTATTTT,NA,TRBJ2-3,TRBV4-2,NA
CASSLAQTRGERGSYEQYF,TGTGCCAGCTCATTGGCACAAACTCGAGGGGAGCGGGGATCCTACGAGCAGTACTTC,TRBD2,TRBJ2-7,TRBV18,NA